The present T cell receptor (beta chain) was sequenced within a study of T cell repertoires in cytomegalovirus infection. Turning to the study itself: Public signatures in TCR beta pointed to CMV infection and matching HLA type.

This clonotype has at least ten counts. Its antigen remains unknown. Findings of the study overall: Dominating the ex vivo response were TCR beta clonotypes that were CMV-specific and HLA-C-restricted. Based on cumulative public TCR beta family frequency, carriers of CMV plus the relevant HLA were identified.

One entry per CDR3 protein, called by TCRdb with MiXCR from the reads. The sample lists roughly 320,000 distinct CDR3 sequences, about 9.2% occurring once. There are 10 residues in the CDR3. Deletions cut 10 bases from V and 7 bases from J, with 9 bases between. Germline CDR1 is MDHEN and CDR2 is SYDVKM. This sequence was found in a human donor in good health (CMV status not recorded). Some clones in this sample may be carry-over from other donors' samples. V gene TRBV28 combines with J gene TRBJ2-3; D gene unclear. The sample was PBMCs. The CDR3 reads CAISANTQYF. Here the CDR3 DNA reads TGTGCCATCTCAGCAAATACGCAGTATTTT.